This TCR beta chain originates from a study of technical replicates of blood from a handful of donors. Sequencing was performed with immunoSEQ multiplex PCR; in TCRdb, only in-frame clones are kept and a portion is missing. Of roughly 66,000 clones listed, around 88% are singletons. This CDR3 comprises 15 residues. Per the germline V gene, CDR1 is SGHVS and CDR2 is FQNEAQ. V shed 1 base and J shed 0 bases, with 7 bases lying between them. The source material was PBMCs. The chain joins TRBV7-8 to TRBJ1-5; D not certain. The clonotype originates from a human donor in good health. Some clones in this sample may be carry-over from other donors' samples. The CDR3 here is CASSLEHNSNQPQHF. In DNA form, the CDR3 reads TGTGCCAGCAGCTTAGAACATAATAGCAATCAGCCCCAGCATTTT.